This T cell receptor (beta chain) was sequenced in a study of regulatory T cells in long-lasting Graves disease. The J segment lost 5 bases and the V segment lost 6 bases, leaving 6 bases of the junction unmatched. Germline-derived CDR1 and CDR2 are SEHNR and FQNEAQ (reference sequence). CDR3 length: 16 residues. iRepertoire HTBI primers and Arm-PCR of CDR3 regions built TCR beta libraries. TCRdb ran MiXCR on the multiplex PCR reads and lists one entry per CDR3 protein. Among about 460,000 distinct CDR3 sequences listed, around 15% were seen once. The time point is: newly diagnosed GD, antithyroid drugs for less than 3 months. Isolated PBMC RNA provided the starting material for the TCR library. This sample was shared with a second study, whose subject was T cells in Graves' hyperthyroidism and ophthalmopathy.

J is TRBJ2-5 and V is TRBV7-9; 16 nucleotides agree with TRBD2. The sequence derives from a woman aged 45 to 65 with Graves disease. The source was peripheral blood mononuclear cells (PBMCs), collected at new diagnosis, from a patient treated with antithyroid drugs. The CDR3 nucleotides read TGTGCCAGCAGTCCGGGACTAGCGGGGGGGCACGAGACCCAGTACTTC. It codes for CASSPGLAGGHETQYF. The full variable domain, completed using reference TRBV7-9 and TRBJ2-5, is DTGVSQNPRHKITKRGQNVTFRCDPISEHNRLYWYRQTLGQGPEFLTYFQNEAQLEKSRLLSDRFSAERPKGSFSTLEIQRTEQGDSAMYLCASSPGLAGGHETQYFGPGTRLLVL.